This T cell receptor beta chain was captured in a study of OX40 agonist ivuxolimab in advanced cancers. Whole-study findings and limits: Some nonresponders additionally presented with little normalized T-cell clonal expansion. The average count of expanded clones was higher among CD8+ T cells than among CD4+.

Concerning this clone itself: Its antigen is unidentified.

The assay was immunoSEQ multiplex PCR, and TCRdb's table has in-frame clones only and misses some. The table records tens of thousands of clones, around 86% of them present only once. The CDR3 length is 13 residues. V lost 6 bases and J 0 bases, leaving 6 bases between the germline ends. CDR1 is MNHEY, CDR2 SMNVEV, per germline (reference sequence). The rearrangement uses TRBV27 and TRBJ1-5; the D is unclear. The source of this sequence is an adult with an advanced solid tumor such as melanoma, head and neck, liver or kidney cancer. Source: CD4+ or CD8+ T cells sorted from blood, taken in a trial of the OX40 agonist ivuxolimab. CDR3 loop: CASRGYSNQPQHF. Written as DNA, the CDR3 is TGTGCCAGCAGGGGGTATAGCAATCAGCCCCAGCATTTT.